This T cell receptor (beta chain) was sequenced in a study of blood T cell repertoires in COVID-19. Study as a whole: Researchers got acute and convalescent COVID-19 samples from the United States, Italy and Spain. PBMCs, B-cell-depleted T cells, or T cells were the source of the cDNA or gDNA that made up the material.

TCRdb's copy holds only in-frame clones and misses some; the assay was immunoSEQ multiplex PCR. The table lists approximately 390,000 clones, approximately 87% of them singletons. The CDR3 runs 14 residues. Sample: peripheral blood. The source of this sequence is an older woman with COVID-19, enrolled during active disease. V usage is TRBV21-1 and J usage is TRBJ2-5; the table's D call TRBD1 went unverified against the DNA. TRBV21-1 is described as a pseudogene. The CDR3 DNA is TGTGCCACCCGCGACAGGGAGCCCAAAGAGACCCAGTACTTC. The encoded protein is CATRDREPKETQYF.